A single T cell receptor beta chain is shown here with its context. The data belong to a study of blood T cell repertoires in COVID-19. Study overall: Donors in the United States, Italy and Spain gave samples during acute or convalescent COVID-19. From T cells, B-cell-depleted T cells, or PBMCs came the material, which was cDNA or gDNA.

Original analysis: Counts of nucleated cells, estimated from reference gene primer amplification, were obtained. Clones were read by immunoSEQ multiplex PCR, and TCRdb kept only the in-frame ones, dropping some. V and J calls and clone size are those listed in that table; D and trimming were worked out from the DNA. The table records about 160,000 clones, about nine tenths of them present only once. Material for sequencing was peripheral blood. This TCR was sampled from a man in his fifties or sixties with active or convalescent COVID-19.

In DNA, the CDR3 is TGTGCCAGCAGCGCCCCCTATATAACAGGGTTTCGAGAGACCCAGTACTTC. It encodes CASSAPYITGFRETQYF. V gene TRBV7-9 combines with J gene TRBJ2-5, with D possibly TRBD1 on 6 matching bases. The V gene's germline CDR1 is SEHNR and CDR2 FQNEAQ (reference sequence). The CDR3 contains 17 residues. V lost 5 bases and J lost 4, with 23 bases in between.